Listed below are T cell receptor beta chains from one sample, sequenced in a study of technical replicates of blood from a handful of donors. The repertoire was sequenced with immunoSEQ multiplex PCR; TCRdb's copy has only in-frame clones and lacks some. This sample has about 68,000 clones, with under 98% found just once. Sequenced material: T cells isolated from PBMCs. These receptors came from a human donor in good health. Each CDR3 is given with its conserved first and last residue. Each record gives: CDR3 protein, CDR3 DNA, D gene, clone size, J gene, V gene. The D gene is left open where the match is weak. Not every row has a clone size; where given, it reads once, few, many or a size class.

CASSLGGSSNQPQHF,TGTGCCAGCAGCTTAGGAGGCAGTAGCAATCAGCCCCAGCATTTT,.,.,TRBJ1-5,TRBV7-9
CASSDLGLAELNEQFF,TGTGCCAGCAGTGACCTGGGACTAGCGGAGTTAAATGAGCAGTTCTTC,TRBD2,.,TRBJ2-1,TRBV25-1
CASSQTSGYEQYF,TGTGCCAGCAGCCAGACTAGCGGCTACGAGCAGTACTTC,TRBD2,.,TRBJ2-7,TRBV4-2
CASSFYRDGEKLFF,TGTGCCAGCAGTTTCTACAGGGACGGTGAAAAACTGTTTTTT,.,.,TRBJ1-4,TRBV28
CASSEQGSTDTQYF,TGTGCCAGCAGCGAACAGGGGAGCACAGATACGCAGTATTTT,TRBD1,.,TRBJ2-3,TRBV9
CASSNRDNSYEQYF,TGTGCCAGTAGTAACCGGGACAACTCCTACGAGCAGTACTTC,.,few,TRBJ2-7,TRBV19
CASSFSLRASYEQYF,TGCGCCAGCAGCTTCAGCCTGAGGGCCTCCTACGAGCAGTACTTC,.,.,TRBJ2-7,TRBV5-1
CASSQVTEAYEQYF,TGCGCCAGCAGCCAAGTGACAGAGGCCTACGAGCAGTACTTC,.,.,TRBJ2-7,TRBV4-3
CASSLGLAGGLSTDTQYF,TGTGCCAGCAGCTTGGGACTAGCGGGAGGACTCAGCACAGATACGCAGTATTTT,TRBD2,.,TRBJ2-3,TRBV7-7
CASSEVYSRMNTEAFF,TGTGCCAGCAGTGAAGTTTACAGTAGAATGAACACTGAAGCTTTCTTT,.,.,TRBJ1-1,TRBV6-1
CASSQDWAGTEAFF,TGTGCCAGCAGCCAAGATTGGGCAGGAACTGAAGCTTTCTTT,.,.,TRBJ1-1,TRBV14
CAISVGTGALYYEQYF,TGTGCCATCAGTGTCGGGACAGGGGCTCTCTACTACGAGCAGTACTTC,TRBD1,.,TRBJ2-7,TRBV10-3
CASSPRLANSYEQYF,TGCGCCAGCAGCCCTAGACTAGCGAACTCCTACGAGCAGTACTTC,TRBD2,.,TRBJ2-7,TRBV4-3
CASSVGVGGYEQYF,TGTGCCAGCAGCGTAGGGGTGGGAGGGTACGAGCAGTACTTC,TRBD2,once,TRBJ2-7,TRBV9
CASSPRGASGRVVAKNIQYF,TGTGCCAGCAGTCCCCGCGGGGCTAGCGGGAGGGTAGTAGCCAAAAACATTCAGTACTTC,TRBD2,.,TRBJ2-4,TRBV28
CASSGGLLSGANVLTF,TGTGCCAGTAGTGGAGGCTTACTCTCTGGGGCCAACGTCCTGACTTTC,.,.,TRBJ2-6,TRBV19
CASRPGGSYNEQFF,TGTGCCAGCAGGCCAGGGGGCTCCTACAATGAGCAGTTCTTC,TRBD1,.,TRBJ2-1,TRBV7-2
CASSLGHTDTQYF,TGTGCCAGCAGCTTGGGACACACAGATACGCAGTATTTT,.,once,TRBJ2-3,TRBV5-6
CASINRDISYNEQFF,TGCGCCAGCATCAATCGGGACATCTCCTACAATGAGCAGTTCTTC,.,.,TRBJ2-1,TRBV10-2